Included here is one T cell receptor beta chain sequence, with context. This record comes from a study of blood T cell repertoires in COVID-19. Study details: Acute-phase and convalescent COVID-19 samples originated in the United States, Italy and Spain.

The repertoire was sequenced with immunoSEQ multiplex PCR; TCRdb's copy has only in-frame clones and lacks some. The data hold about 190,000 clones, with less than 85% observed a single time. This CDR3 contains 20 residues. CDR1 and CDR2 (germline): KGHSY, FQNENV. Trimming shortened V by 1 base and J by 7 bases, and 31 bases separated the two germline ends. The chain joins TRBV16 to TRBJ1-2; unclear D gene. This clonotype was obtained from a woman in her fifties or sixties with acute COVID-19. The sample consisted of PBMCs or T cells enriched from blood (not recorded which). CDR3 bases: TGTGCCAGCAGCCAATTTTGGGCCGTGGTGGAGGCAGCACAACTATTTGGCTACACCTTC. The encoded protein is CASSQFWAVVEAAQLFGYTF.